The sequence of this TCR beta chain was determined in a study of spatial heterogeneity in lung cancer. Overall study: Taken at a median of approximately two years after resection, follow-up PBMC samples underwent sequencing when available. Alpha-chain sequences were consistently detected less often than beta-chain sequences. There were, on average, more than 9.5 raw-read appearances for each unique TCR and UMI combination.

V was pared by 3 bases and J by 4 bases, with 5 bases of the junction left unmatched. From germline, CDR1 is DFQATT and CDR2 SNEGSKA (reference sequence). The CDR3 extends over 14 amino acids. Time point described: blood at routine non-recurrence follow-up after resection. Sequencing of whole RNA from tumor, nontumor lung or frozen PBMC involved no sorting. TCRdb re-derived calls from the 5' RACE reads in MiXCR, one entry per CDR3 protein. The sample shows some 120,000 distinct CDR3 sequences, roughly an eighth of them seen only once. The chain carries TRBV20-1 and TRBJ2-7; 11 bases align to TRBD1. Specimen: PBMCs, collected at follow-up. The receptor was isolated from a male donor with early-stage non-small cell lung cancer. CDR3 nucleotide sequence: TGCAGTGCTAGGGCGGACAGGGGGCTTTACGAGCAGTACTTC. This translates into CSARADRGLYEQYF.